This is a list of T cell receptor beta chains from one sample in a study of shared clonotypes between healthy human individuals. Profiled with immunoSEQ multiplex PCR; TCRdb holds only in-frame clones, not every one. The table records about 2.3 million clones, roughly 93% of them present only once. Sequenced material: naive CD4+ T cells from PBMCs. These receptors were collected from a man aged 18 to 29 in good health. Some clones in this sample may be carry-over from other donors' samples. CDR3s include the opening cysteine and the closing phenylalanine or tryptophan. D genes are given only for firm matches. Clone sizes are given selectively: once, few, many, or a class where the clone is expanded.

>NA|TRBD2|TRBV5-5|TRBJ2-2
TGTGCCAGCAGCATACTAGCGACCGGGGAGCTGTTTTTT
CASSILATGELFF
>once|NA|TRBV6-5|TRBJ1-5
TGTGCCAGCAGTTACAAGCCCGGGAGCAATCAGCCCCAGCATTTT
CASSYKPGSNQPQHF
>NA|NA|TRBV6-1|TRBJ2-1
TGTGCCAGCTGGCGGCGAGACAATGAGCAGTTCTTC
CASWRRDNEQFF
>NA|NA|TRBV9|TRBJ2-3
TGTGCCAGCAGCGTGCAGGCGGCAGATACGCAGTATTTT
CASSVQAADTQYF
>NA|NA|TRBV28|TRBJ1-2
TGTGCCAGCAGTTTCGGTGGGGCCCTTACCGATAACTATGGCTACACCTTC
CASSFGGALTDNYGYTF
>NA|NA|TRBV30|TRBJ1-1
TGTGCCTGGACCGGAAATGGGGGTGAAGCTTTCTTT
CAWTGNGGEAFF
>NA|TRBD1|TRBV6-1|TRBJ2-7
TGTGCCAGCAGTGAAGTTGGGACAGGGGCCGGACTGGAGCAGTACTTC
CASSEVGTGAGLEQYF
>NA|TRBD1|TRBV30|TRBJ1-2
TGTGCCTGGAGTATCCCGGCGAGGACAGGGTTGCGTGGCTACACCTTC
CAWSIPARTGLRGYTF
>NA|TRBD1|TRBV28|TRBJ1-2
TGTGCCAGCAGTTCATCGTGGACAGGGTTAGTCGTAGCCTTC
CASSSSWTGLVVAF
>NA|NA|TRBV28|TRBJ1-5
TGTGCCAGCAGTTTACTTGAGGGAGGTCAGCCCCAGCATTTT
CASSLLEGGQPQHF
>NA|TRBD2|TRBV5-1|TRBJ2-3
TGCGCCAGCAGCTTGGTGCGGGAGGGGGGCACAGATACGCAGTATTTT
CASSLVREGGTDTQYF
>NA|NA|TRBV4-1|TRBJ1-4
TGCGCCAGCAGCCAAGGGGGAGGAATTGCAACTAATGAAAAACTGTTTTTT
CASSQGGGIATNEKLFF
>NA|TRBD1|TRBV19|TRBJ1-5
TGTGCCAGTAATACCGGGACAGGGGCCTATCAGCCCCAGCATTTT
CASNTGTGAYQPQHF
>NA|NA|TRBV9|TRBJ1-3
TGTGCCAGCAGCGTAGAACCTTGGGGGGTAAGCTCTGGAAACACCATATATTTT
CASSVEPWGVSSGNTIYF
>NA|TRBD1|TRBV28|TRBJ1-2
TGTGCCAGCAGGATGGGACAGGGGGCCGACGGCTACACCTTC
CASRMGQGADGYTF
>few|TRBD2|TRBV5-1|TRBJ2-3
TGCGCCAGCAGCCCGGGGACTAGCGGGAGGGCAGATACGCAGTATTTT
CASSPGTSGRADTQYF
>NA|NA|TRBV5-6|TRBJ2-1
TGTGCCAGCAGCTTGCGTCGTGCTACGCGAAGTGAGCAGTTCTTC
CASSLRRATRSEQFF
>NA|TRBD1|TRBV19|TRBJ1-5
TGTGCCAGTAGTAAAGGGGACAGGACCTTCGGGGAGCCCCAGCATTTT
CASSKGDRTFGEPQHF
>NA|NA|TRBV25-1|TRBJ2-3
TGTGCCAGCAGTCCACAGGAGGGAGGTGGGAATACGCAGTATTTT
CASSPQEGGGNTQYF
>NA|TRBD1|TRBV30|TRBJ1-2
TGTGCCTGGAGTGTACTTAGGGACAGACCGTATGGCTACACCTTC
CAWSVLRDRPYGYTF
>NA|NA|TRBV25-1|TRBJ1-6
TGTGCCAGCAGTGAATTGCAGAGCAATTCACCCCTCCACTTT
CASSELQSNSPLHF
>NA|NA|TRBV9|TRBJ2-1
TGTGCCAGCAGCGTAGGAGCCTACAATGAGCAGTTCTTC
CASSVGAYNEQFF
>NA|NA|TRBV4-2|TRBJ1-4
TGTGCCACTCGTCGGGGCGGGGCTGAAAAACTGTTTTTT
CATRRGGAEKLFF
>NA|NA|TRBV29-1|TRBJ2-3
TGCAGCGTTGAGGGTTTTGATACGCAGTATTTT
CSVEGFDTQYF
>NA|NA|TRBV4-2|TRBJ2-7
TGTGCCAGCAGCCTCGGGGGACGGGCCTCCTACGAGCAGTACTTC
CASSLGGRASYEQYF
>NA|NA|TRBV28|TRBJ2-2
TGTGCCAGTAAGGGGTTTGGGGAGCTGTTTTTT
CASKGFGELFF
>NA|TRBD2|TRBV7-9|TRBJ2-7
TGTGCCAGCAGCTCAAATGCGGGAGGGGGAGCCGAGCAGTACTTC
CASSSNAGGGAEQYF
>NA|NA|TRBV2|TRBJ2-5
TGTGCCAGCAGGTTACGATGGGCAGAGACCCAGTACTTC
CASRLRWAETQYF
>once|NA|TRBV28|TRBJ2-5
TGTGCCAGCCATACAGTCGGGGGAGGAGAGACCCAGTACTTC
CASHTVGGGETQYF
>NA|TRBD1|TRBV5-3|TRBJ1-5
TGTGCCAGAAGCTTTAAGGGGGCCCGTCAGCCCCAGCATTTT
CARSFKGARQPQHF
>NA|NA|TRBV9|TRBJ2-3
TGTGCCAGCAGCCCCAGGGGAGTCGCAGATACGCAGTATTTT
CASSPRGVADTQYF
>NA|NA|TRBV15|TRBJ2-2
TGTGCCACCAGCAGGGAGAGCACCGGGGAGCTGTTTTTT
CATSRESTGELFF
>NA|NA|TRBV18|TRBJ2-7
TGTGCCAGCGCAGCCGGTAGACGGAACTACGAGCAGTACTTC
CASAAGRRNYEQYF
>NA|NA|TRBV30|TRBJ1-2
TGTGCCTGGTGGACCCCAGGACAGAATTTCTATGGCTACACCTTC
CAWWTPGQNFYGYTF
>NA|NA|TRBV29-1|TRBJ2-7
TGCAGCGTTAGCGGCAGGACAGATGCCTACGAGCAGTACTTC
CSVSGRTDAYEQYF
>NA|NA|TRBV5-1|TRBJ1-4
TGCGCCAGCAGTCGGGTAGGCACTAATGAAAAACTGTTTTTT
CASSRVGTNEKLFF
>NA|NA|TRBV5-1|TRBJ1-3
TGCGCCAGCAGCGACGGGACAAGCGGAAACACCATATATTTT
CASSDGTSGNTIYF
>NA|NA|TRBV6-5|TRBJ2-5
TGTGCCAGCCTATCCTCGAGCCAAGAGACCCAGTACTTC
CASLSSSQETQYF
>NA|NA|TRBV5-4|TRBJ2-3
TGTGCCAGCAGCCCGGGGGGACAATACACAGATACGCAGTATTTT
CASSPGGQYTDTQYF
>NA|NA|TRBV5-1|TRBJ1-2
TGCGCCAGCAGCTTGGAGGGTATCTATGGCTACACCTTC
CASSLEGIYGYTF
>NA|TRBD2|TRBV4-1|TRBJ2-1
TGCGCCAGCAGCCAACTCCTTGGCGGGAGGGCCTCCTACAATGAGCAGTTCTTC
CASSQLLGGRASYNEQFF
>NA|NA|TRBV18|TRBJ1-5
TGTGCCAGCTCACCAGCCAGGACCAGCCCCCAGCATTTT
CASSPARTSPQHF
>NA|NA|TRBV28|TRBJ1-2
TGTGCCAGCACCGGGACCTATGGCTACACCTTC
CASTGTYGYTF
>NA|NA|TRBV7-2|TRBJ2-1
TGTGCCAGCAGCTTAGTTCTGCGGCAGACAACATACAATGAGCAGTTCTTC
CASSLVLRQTTYNEQFF
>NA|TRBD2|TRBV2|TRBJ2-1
TGTGCCAGCAGTGCGTCTAGCGGGACCTATGAGCAGTTCTTC
CASSASSGTYEQFF
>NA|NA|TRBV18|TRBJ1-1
TGTGCCAGCTCAAGTCAGGCTAACACTGAAGCTTTCTTT
CASSSQANTEAFF
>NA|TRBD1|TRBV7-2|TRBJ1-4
TGTGCCAGCAGCCAGACAGGGGGGAGAGAAAAACTGTTTTTT
CASSQTGGREKLFF
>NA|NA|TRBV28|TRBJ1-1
TGTGCCAGCAGCGACCAGAGACGGTGGGAAATTTTCTTT
CASSDQRRWEIFF
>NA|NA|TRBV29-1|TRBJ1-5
TGCAGCGTTGTCGTGGGTTGGGGCAATCAGCCCCAGCATTTT
CSVVVGWGNQPQHF
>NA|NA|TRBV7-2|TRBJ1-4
TGTGCCAGCAGCTTAGGAGTCGGAGAAAAACTGTTTTTT
CASSLGVGEKLFF
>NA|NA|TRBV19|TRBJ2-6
TGTGCCAGTAGCGTACAGATGTCTGGGGCCAACGTCCTGACTTTC
CASSVQMSGANVLTF
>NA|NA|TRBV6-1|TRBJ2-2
TGTGCCAGCAGTGCCAAAAATACGGGGAGCGGGGAGCTGTTTTTT
CASSAKNTGSGELFF
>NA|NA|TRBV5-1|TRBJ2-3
TGCGCCAGCAGCCCCTCCTCCGGACAGTTAACAGATACGCAGTATTTT
CASSPSSGQLTDTQYF
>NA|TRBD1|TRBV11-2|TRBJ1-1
TGTGCCAGCAGCGTAGCGGGACAGTTGAACACTGAAGCTTTCTTT
CASSVAGQLNTEAFF
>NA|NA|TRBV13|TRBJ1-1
TGTGCCAGCAGCCCTAGATGGGGGCCTGAAGCTTTCTTT
CASSPRWGPEAFF
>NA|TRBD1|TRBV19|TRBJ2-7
TGTGCCACCTCGGGACAGGGAACCCCCTACGAGCAGTACTTC
CATSGQGTPYEQYF
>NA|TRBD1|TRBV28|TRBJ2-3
TGTGCCAGCAGATTAACCGGGACAGGGGCCCCAGATACGCAGTATTTT
CASRLTGTGAPDTQYF
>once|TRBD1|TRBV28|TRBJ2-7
TGTGCCAGCAGTACGGCGACAGGGTACCACGAGCAGTACTTC
CASSTATGYHEQYF
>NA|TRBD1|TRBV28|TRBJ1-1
TGTGCCAGCAGTCCCAGCCGGGACAGGGGTTTCTTGATCACTGAAGCTTTCTTT
CASSPSRDRGFLITEAFF